The 32 T cell receptor beta chains presented below share a single source sample, sequenced in a study of control samples from healthy donors and cancer patients. Produced via immunoSEQ multiplex PCR; TCRdb's table is partial and in-frame only. The repertoire has about 120,000 clones, roughly 90% of them found once; the top ten carry almost 40%. The sequencing sample was made of blood. These receptors were collected from a man over 45 in good health.

The chain is built from TRBV7-2 and TRBJ2-1; D is undetermined. The CDR3 runs to 15 residues. Between the trimmed V and J ends, which lost 2 bases and 3 bases, there was a span of 11 bases. The V gene's germline CDR1 is SGHTA and CDR2 FQGNSA. This CDR3 reads CASSLWTVFYNEQFF. The CDR3 DNA reads TGTGCCAGCAGCTTATGGACGGTTTTCTACAATGAGCAGTTCTTC. Full variable domain (missing parts from reference TRBV7-2 and TRBJ2-1): GAGVSQSPSNKVTEKGKDVELRCDPISGHTALYWYRQSLGQGLEFLIYFQGNSAPDKSGLPSDRFSAERTGGSVSTLTIQRTQQEDSAVYLCASSLWTVFYNEQFFGPGTRLTVL.

The chain has TRBV15 and TRBJ2-7; 11 nucleotides align to TRBD1. Germline V gene data show CDR1 as LNHNV and CDR2 as YYDKDF (reference sequence). The junction had 5 bases not matched to a gene; V was cut back by 3 bases and J by 4 bases. The CDR3 is 15 residues long. Here the CDR3 DNA reads TGTGCCACCAGCAGCCGGGACAGGGGGTTTTACGAGCAGTACTTC. Translating it yields CATSSRDRGFYEQYF. Full variable domain (missing parts from reference TRBV15 and TRBJ2-7): DAMVIQNPRYQVTQFGKPVTLSCSQTLNHNVMYWYQQKSSQAPKLLFHYYDKDFNNEADTPDNFQSRRPNTSFCFLDIRSPGLGDTAMYLCATSSRDRGFYEQYFGPGTRLTVT.

The chain carries TRBV5-1 and TRBJ1-1; 9 bases agree with TRBD1. Germline V gives CDR1 SGHRS, CDR2 YFSETQ. The V and J ends lost 3 bases and 7 bases, in that order; junction bases with no gene match: 4. The CDR3 runs 13 residues. The chain's CDR3 is CASSYTGGLEAFF. The CDR3 nucleotides read TGCGCCAGCAGCTACACAGGGGGCCTTGAAGCTTTCTTT.

The rearrangement joins TRBV7-2 to TRBJ2-5; D uncertain. CDR3 size: 15 residues. Trimming took off 1 base at V and 5 bases at J, with 14 bases between the two ends. CDR1 and CDR2 (germline): SGHTA, FQGNSA. The CDR3 DNA follows: TGTGCCAGCAGCTTAGGGCAGACTCCCGCGGAGACCCAGTACTTC. Translated: CASSLGQTPAETQYF.

The V gene is TRBV14, the J gene TRBJ2-2; no reliable D call. The CDR3 runs to 14 residues. V dropped 4 bases and J dropped 3 bases, with 9 bases sitting between them. Germline CDR1 SGHDN, CDR2 FVKESK. The CDR3 spells CASSPRLYTGELFF. The CDR3 DNA reads as TGTGCCAGCAGCCCCCGTCTTTACACCGGGGAGCTGTTTTTT.

This CDR3 is CASSQDSANYGYTF. The CDR3 nucleotides are TGCGCCAGCAGCCAAGACTCAGCTAACTATGGCTACACCTTC. V gene TRBV4-1 combines with J gene TRBJ1-2; no clear D gene. Per the germline V gene, CDR1 is MGHRA and CDR2 is YSYEKL. The CDR3 contains 14 residues. V gave up 0 bases and J gave up 0 bases, with 5 bases separating them.

The V gene is TRBV7-2, the J gene TRBJ2-3, with TRBD1 matching over 8 bases. CDR1 and CDR2 (germline): SGHTA, FQGNSA. Losses at the gene ends were 4 bases for V and 3 bases for J; bases not matched to a gene: 6. The CDR3 consists of 15 residues. As DNA, the CDR3 is TGTGCCAGCAGCTATACAGGGGGGCGGACAGATACGCAGTATTTT. Its protein is CASSYTGGRTDTQYF.

The chain has TRBV30 and TRBJ1-1, with D possibly matching TRBD1 (5 bases). The V end lost 0 bases, the J end lost 11 bases, and 10 bases lay between the germline ends. Germline assignment: CDR1 GTSNPN and CDR2 SVGIG (reference sequence). The CDR3 is made up of 11 amino acids. CDR3 loop: CAWSVGGNAFF. The CDR3 DNA sequence: TGTGCCTGGAGTGTGGGGGGGAACGCTTTCTTT.

The V call is TRBV6-6, the J call TRBJ2-7; the D gene is possibly TRBD2 (7 bases). This CDR3 is 15 amino acids long. The germline CDR1 and CDR2 sequences are MNHNY and SVGAGI (reference sequence). The V end was cut by 2 bases, the J end by 0 bases, with 11 bases between. DNA for the CDR3: TGTGCCAGCAGTTACCGGCGGGGGCGCTCCTACGAGCAGTACTTC. Encoded protein: CASSYRRGRSYEQYF.

The rearrangement links TRBV7-9 to TRBJ2-1, with TRBD2 identical over 9 bases. This CDR3 has 19 amino acids. The germline gives CDR1 SEHNR, CDR2 FQNEAQ (reference sequence). V gave up 1 base and J gave up 5 bases; unmatched junction bases: 15. Here the CDR3 DNA reads TGTGCCAGCAGCTTAGACTTTATACTTAGCGGGGGCCTTAACAATGAGCAGTTCTTC. The encoded protein is CASSLDFILSGGLNNEQFF.

This clone was detected once. The chain uses TRBV5-1 and TRBJ2-7; D possibly uses TRBD1 or TRBD2 (5 bases each). V was cut by 4 bases and J by 5 bases, with 19 bases left in between. CDR1 is SGHRS and CDR2 is YFSETQ in the germline V gene. The CDR3 covers 15 residues. CDR3 sequence reads: CASSEGTASGNEQYF. The CDR3 DNA is TGCGCCAGCAGCGAGGGGACCGCCTCCGGGAACGAGCAGTACTTC.

The V call is TRBV4-3, the J call TRBJ2-3; D not certain. V lost 0 bases and J lost 0, with 16 bases in between. This CDR3 region has 18 residues. Germline CDR1 LGHNA, CDR2 YSLEER. The CDR3 DNA reads TGCGCCAGCAGCCAAGATCGGGTGGCAGCCTCTAGCACAGATACGCAGTATTTT. This gives the protein CASSQDRVAASSTDTQYF.

This clone appeared a few times. The chain recombines TRBV5-4 with TRBJ1-2; TRBD1 might be the D (5 bases). Trimming removed 0 bases from V and 4 bases from J, with 10 bases in between. The CDR3 contains 14 residues. The V gene's germline CDR1 is SGHNT and CDR2 YYREEE (reference sequence). The CDR3 region has the DNA TGTGCCAGCAGCTTGGCCGGACAAACCTATGGCTACACCTTC. This sequence encodes CASSLAGQTYGYTF.

V gene TRBV30 combines with J gene TRBJ1-4; 11 nucleotides align to TRBD1. Germline lookup yields CDR1 GTSNPN and CDR2 SVGIG (reference sequence). After removal of 4 bases from V and 4 bases from J, the junction contained 8 bases not matched to a gene. CDR3 length equals 16 residues. The CDR3, as DNA: TGTGCCTGGACGGCAGGACAGGGGGCGATTAATGAAAAACTGTTTTTT. Encoded protein: CAWTAGQGAINEKLFF.

The chain links TRBV29-1 to TRBJ1-1, with D tentatively TRBD1 (5 bases). Germline V gene lookup returns CDR1 SQVTM and CDR2 ANQGSEA. Trimming left V 4 bases short and J 1 base short, with 13 bases between. This CDR3 is built from 14 residues. CDR3 nucleotides: TGCAGCGTTGGGGACCGATGGGGGAACACTGAAGCTTTCTTT. It encodes CSVGDRWGNTEAFF.

The chain combines TRBV2 with TRBJ2-5, with D maybe TRBD1 (6 bases). Germline V gene lookup returns CDR1 SNHLY and CDR2 FYNNEI. The germline V and J ends were trimmed by 7 bases and 4 bases, with 16 bases remaining between them. CDR3 size: 14 residues. The CDR3 region is CASTLQGLGETQYF. The CDR3 coding sequence is TGTGCCAGCACCCTCCAGGGGTTAGGAGAGACCCAGTACTTC.

The chain has TRBV19 and TRBJ1-1; 8 bases fit TRBD1. Germline V lookup: CDR1 LNHDA, CDR2 SQIVND (reference sequence). The CDR3 runs to 16 residues. V lost 1 base, J lost 5 bases, and 9 bases stayed unmatched. This CDR3 reads CASSIGVDRVRTEAFF. DNA of the CDR3: TGTGCCAGTAGTATAGGAGTGGACAGGGTGCGGACTGAAGCTTTCTTT.

The J gene is TRBJ1-1, the V gene TRBV5-1; D perhaps matches TRBD1 (5 bases). The germline gives CDR1 SGHRS, CDR2 YFSETQ. The CDR3 loop spans 14 amino acids. The V and J ends lost 4 bases and 1 base respectively, with 11 bases between them. Here the CDR3 reads CASSAGLQNTEAFF. Here the CDR3 DNA reads TGCGCCAGCAGCGCGGGACTGCAGAACACTGAAGCTTTCTTT. The full variable domain, in which reference TRBV5-1 and TRBJ1-1 provide the parts outside the CDR3, is KAGVTQTPRYLIKTRGQQVTLSCSPISGHRSVSWYQQTPGQGLQFLFEYFSETQRNKGNFPGRFSGRQFSNSRSEMNVSTLELGDSALYLCASSAGLQNTEAFFGQGTRLTVV.

The chain carries TRBV5-1 and TRBJ1-2, with 7 bases identical to TRBD1. Per germline, CDR1 SGHRS and CDR2 YFSETQ. The CDR3 length is 13 residues. J gave up 2 bases and V 4 bases, and 2 bases lay outside the gene matches. The CDR3 nucleotides are TGCGCCAGCAGCCAGGACAGGAACTATGGCTACACCTTC. Translation: CASSQDRNYGYTF.

This clone is a singleton in its sample. This CDR3 is CASSSTGGGGYTF. The CDR3 DNA is TGTGCCAGCAGTAGCACAGGGGGCGGAGGCTACACCTTC. The chain has TRBV12-3 or TRBV12-4 and TRBJ1-2, with TRBD1 matching 9 bases. CDR3 length: 13 residues. The J segment lost 8 bases and the V segment lost 5 bases, leaving 6 bases of the junction unmatched.

The rearrangement uses TRBV2 and TRBJ2-5; D gene ambiguous. Germline values: CDR1 SNHLY, CDR2 FYNNEI. The germline V and J ends were trimmed by 6 bases and 0 bases, with 5 bases remaining between them. The CDR3 totals 12 residues. CDR3 nucleotide sequence: TGTGCCAGCAGGGGCAACCAAGAGACCCAGTACTTC. Translation gives CASRGNQETQYF.

The chain joins TRBV6-5 to TRBJ1-3; no clear D gene. Germline CDR1 and CDR2: MNHEY and SVGAGI. Deletions cut 2 bases from V and 0 bases from J, with 11 bases between. CDR3 length: 16 amino acids. As DNA, the CDR3 is TGTGCCAGCAGTTACGGCCACCTTCTCTCTGGAAACACCATATATTTT. It translates to CASSYGHLLSGNTIYF.

The chain combines TRBV11-2 with TRBJ1-1, with D hard to call. The CDR3 is 13 residues long. Between the trimmed V and J ends, which lost 3 bases and 5 bases, there was a span of 10 bases. CDR1 SGHAT and CDR2 FQNNGV come from the germline V gene. The DNA for the CDR3 is TGTGCCAGCAGCTTGTCAAGGATAACTGAAGCTTTCTTT. It specifies CASSLSRITEAFF.

This clone is a singleton in its sample. This chain joins TRBV11-3 and TRBJ2-3; 9 nucleotides match TRBD2. The CDR3 has 15 amino acids. The germline V gene has CDR1 SGHNT and CDR2 YENEEA. Losses at the gene ends were 3 bases for V and 0 bases for J; bases not matched to a gene: 1. The CDR3, as DNA: TGTGCCAGCAGCTTCCTAGCGGGGAGCACAGATACGCAGTATTTT. This gives the protein CASSFLAGSTDTQYF.

The genes are TRBV18 and TRBJ1-1, with 7 bases aligning to TRBD1. Losses at the gene ends were 4 bases for V and 4 bases for J; bases not matched to a gene: 15. In germline, CDR1 is KGHSH, CDR2 LQKENI. This CDR3 has 17 residues. The CDR3 sequence: CASSLQQGSRYGTEAFF. CDR3 bases: TGTGCCAGCTCACTTCAACAGGGGAGTAGGTATGGCACTGAAGCTTTCTTT.

The V gene is TRBV11-2, the J gene TRBJ1-1; D is possibly TRBD1 (5 bases). The V end was cut by 0 bases, the J end by 3 bases, with 17 bases between. CDR1 and CDR2 (germline): SGHAT, FQNNGV. This CDR3 is built from 17 residues. DNA of the CDR3: TGTGCCAGCAGCTTAGATCCACGGCAGGGCGTGGACACTGAAGCTTTCTTT. Translation: CASSLDPRQGVDTEAFF.

The V call is TRBV12-3 or TRBV12-4, the J call TRBJ1-1, with D possibly matching TRBD1 (5 bases). This CDR3 region has 13 residues. V lost 6 bases, J lost 1 base, and 9 bases lay in between. The CDR3 bases are TGTGCCAGCAGCTCACAGGCGAACACTGAAGCTTTCTTT. Its translation is CASSSQANTEAFF.

The chain couples TRBV6-5 to TRBJ1-6, with D maybe TRBD1 (6 bases). Germline assignment: CDR1 MNHEY and CDR2 SVGAGI. The CDR3 runs to 16 residues. The germline V and J ends were trimmed by 2 bases and 5 bases, with 13 bases remaining between them. The CDR3 DNA follows: TGTGCCAGCAGTTACGTGGCAGGGACACATAATTCACCCCTCCACTTT. The encoded protein is CASSYVAGTHNSPLHF.

This clone came up once. V and J are TRBV6-5 and TRBJ2-7, with D hard to call. The CDR3 totals 13 residues. Germline CDR1 and CDR2: MNHEY and SVGAGI. V lost 2 bases and J 3 bases, leaving 8 bases between the germline ends. The CDR3 here is CASSYLGGYEQYF. As DNA, the CDR3 is TGTGCCAGCAGTTACCTGGGTGGCTACGAGCAGTACTTC.

This chain connects TRBV9 to TRBJ1-6; D is uncertain. Germline CDR1 is SGDLS and CDR2 is YYNGEE. This CDR3 has 13 amino acids. Deletions cut 5 bases from V and 6 bases from J, with 9 bases between. Here the CDR3 reads CASRADFNSPLHF. In DNA form, the CDR3 reads TGTGCCAGCAGGGCTGACTTTAATTCACCCCTCCACTTT.

The V call is TRBV12-5, the J call TRBJ1-1, with TRBD1 as a possible D gene (5 bases). The length of the CDR3 is 13 residues. Deletions cut 6 bases from V and 5 bases from J, with 13 bases between. Germline V gives CDR1 LGHNT, CDR2 FRNRAP. The CDR3 DNA is TGTGCTAGTGGCCCCCGGGGGGGGACTGAAGCTTTCTTT. Its protein is CASGPRGGTEAFF.

This clone was recorded once. The V call is TRBV5-1, the J call TRBJ2-7, with 8 bases that match TRBD2. Per germline, CDR1 SGHRS and CDR2 YFSETQ. Trimming removed 4 bases from V and 3 bases from J; junction bases left unmatched: 6. This CDR3 has 14 residues. The CDR3 region has the DNA TGCGCCAGCAGCCCGGCGGGGGGTGTCTACGAGCAGTACTTC. Protein product: CASSPAGGVYEQYF. The full variable domain, rest sourced from reference TRBV5-1 and TRBJ2-7, is KAGVTQTPRYLIKTRGQQVTLSCSPISGHRSVSWYQQTPGQGLQFLFEYFSETQRNKGNFPGRFSGRQFSNSRSEMNVSTLELGDSALYLCASSPAGGVYEQYFGPGTRLTVT.